A single sample is the source of the 27 T cell receptor beta chains below, sequenced in a study of cytomegalovirus exposure and HLA in healthy donors. PCR used 60 Vbeta primers and 13 Jbeta primers. Data came from immunoSEQ multiplex PCR; TCRdb stores just in-frame clones and leaves some out. The sample records some 200,000 clones, 60% to 85% being singletons. The sample was PBMCs. The source is a man between 35 and 55 years old in good health and CMV-seronegative.

This clone turned up a few times. The DNA for the CDR3 is TGTGCCAGCAGCTTAGTGGGCCTCTCCTACGAGCAGTACTTC. It codes for CASSLVGLSYEQYF. The gene calls are TRBV7-9 and TRBJ2-7; D gene ambiguous. CDR3 length: 14 residues. Trimming took 1 base from V and 0 from J, leaving 7 bases between them. CDR1 is SEHNR and CDR2 is FQNEAQ in the germline V gene (reference sequence). Supplemented by reference TRBV7-9 and TRBJ2-7, the full variable domain reads DTGVSQNPRHKITKRGQNVTFRCDPISEHNRLYWYRQTLGQGPEFLTYFQNEAQLEKSRLLSDRFSAERPKGSFSTLEIQRTEQGDSAMYLCASSLVGLSYEQYFGPGTRLTVT.

The chain uses TRBV7-3 and TRBJ1-6; D might be TRBD1 (5 bases). Germline lookup yields CDR1 SGHTA and CDR2 FQGTGA. V was shortened by 3 bases and J by 10 bases, with 10 bases between the two germline ends. The CDR3 is 13 residues long. CDR3 protein: CASSFREGSPLHF. The CDR3, as DNA: TGTGCCAGCAGCTTCAGGGAAGGATCACCCCTCCACTTT.

The V gene is TRBV20-1, the J gene TRBJ2-2; the D is unclear. The CDR3 has 11 amino acids. The germline V gene has CDR1 DFQATT and CDR2 SNEGSKA (reference sequence). The V gene lost 6 bases and the J gene lost 1 base, with 3 bases spanning the gap. The CDR3 spells CSAWNTGELFF. CDR3 in DNA: TGCAGTGCCTGGAACACCGGGGAGCTGTTTTTT.

This sequence joins TRBV7-9 and TRBJ2-3; D might be TRBD2 (5 bases). CDR1 and CDR2 (germline): SEHNR, FQNEAQ (reference sequence). V lost 8 bases and J lost 1, with 19 bases in between. This CDR3 spans 16 amino acids. Written as DNA, the CDR3 is TGTGCCAGCTCCGGAACCTTAACTAGTCGCACAGATACGCAGTATTTT. Residues: CASSGTLTSRTDTQYF.

This sequence joins TRBV19 and TRBJ2-3; a weak D match, TRBD1 (6 bases). Between the trimmed V and J ends, which lost 4 bases and 2 bases, there was a span of 16 bases. Germline values: CDR1 LNHDA, CDR2 SQIVND (reference sequence). This CDR3 contains 16 residues. The CDR3 DNA reads TGTGCCAGTAGTACCTACAGGGATTGGGACACAGATACGCAGTATTTT. Encoded protein: CASSTYRDWDTDTQYF.

V gene TRBV13 combines with J gene TRBJ2-7; 7 nucleotides agree with TRBD1. This CDR3 region has 14 residues. V dropped 0 bases and J dropped 4; count of bases not matched to a gene: 3. Germline lookup yields CDR1 PRHDT and CDR2 FYEKMQ (reference sequence). Written as DNA, the CDR3 is TGTGCCAGCAGCTTAGGGACAGGGATATACGAGCAGTACTTC. Its protein product is CASSLGTGIYEQYF.

V usage is TRBV19 and J usage is TRBJ2-7; 7 bases fit TRBD1. V was clipped by 5 bases and J by 7 bases; unmatched bases: 8. CDR3 size: 13 residues. Germline V gene sequence: CDR1 LNHDA, CDR2 SQIVND (reference sequence). The CDR3 sequence is CASSGTALREQYF. The CDR3 DNA is TGTGCCAGTAGTGGGACAGCCTTGAGGGAGCAGTACTTC.

The genes are TRBV5-6 and TRBJ2-6, with D possibly being TRBD1 (6 bases). V lost 2 bases, J lost 0 bases, and 12 bases lay in between. The CDR3 extends over 17 amino acids. Germline V lookup: CDR1 SGHDT, CDR2 YYEEEE. CDR3 amino acids: CASSFLDSFSGANVLTF. The CDR3 DNA reads TGTGCCAGCAGCTTTTTGGACAGCTTCTCTGGGGCCAACGTCCTGACTTTC.

This clone appeared once. CDR3 amino acids: CASSRRRGAEPRRTDTQYF. The DNA of the CDR3 is TGTGCCAGTAGTAGACGTCGAGGAGCAGAGCCACGACGCACAGATACGCAGTATTTT. The chain has TRBV19 and TRBJ2-3; D is uncertain. The germline gives CDR1 LNHDA, CDR2 SQIVND (reference sequence). There are 19 residues in the CDR3. Trimming removed 4 bases at V and 1 base at J, with 24 bases between.

This clone has just a few counts. The chain joins TRBV25-1 to TRBJ2-7, with D unresolved. Germline V gives CDR1 MGHDK, CDR2 SYGVNS. CDR3 size: 12 residues. Deletions cut 2 bases from V and 3 bases from J, with 5 bases between. This CDR3 reads CASSETGYEQYF. CDR3 nucleotide sequence: TGTGCCAGCAGTGAAACGGGCTACGAGCAGTACTTC.

With regard to this clone: At one end the junction does not follow the germline gene, possibly because of a read error. The chain couples TRBV10-3 to TRBJ2-1, with D perhaps matching TRBD2 (6 bases). The CDR3 totals 14 residues. CDR1 ENHRY and CDR2 SYGVKD come from the germline V gene. In nucleotides, the CDR3 is TGTACCATCAGTGGAGCTAGCGCCTACAATGAGCAGTTCTTC. This codes for CTISGASAYNEQFF.

The gene calls are TRBV7-9 and TRBJ1-5; 9 positions match TRBD1. Germline V gene lookup returns CDR1 SEHNR and CDR2 FQNEAQ (reference sequence). CDR3 size: 18 residues. With 5 bases clipped from V and 6 bases from J, the junction kept 17 bases outside the gene matches. CDR3 sequence (DNA): TGTGCCAGCAGCGAACACAGGGGGCCTAGATTGAAGGGTCAGCCCCAGCATTTT. This translates into CASSEHRGPRLKGQPQHF.

The rearrangement joins TRBV27 to TRBJ1-3, with a weak D call TRBD1 (5 bases). Trimming pared 3 bases from V and 0 bases from J, leaving 9 bases between. The CDR3 runs to 15 residues. Germline V gene sequence: CDR1 MNHEY, CDR2 SMNVEV (reference sequence). CDR3 sequence (DNA): TGTGCCAGCAGTTTGACAGCCGCCTCTGGAAACACCATATATTTT. Its protein product is CASSLTAASGNTIYF.

This chain joins TRBV12-5 and TRBJ2-7; 8 nucleotides align to TRBD1. This CDR3 spans 17 amino acids. The V and J ends lost 0 bases and 0 bases, in that order; junction bases with no gene match: 7. In germline, CDR1 is LGHNT, CDR2 FRNRAP. The CDR3 is CASGLVTTGAYSYEQYF. In nucleotides, the CDR3 is TGTGCTAGTGGTTTGGTTACGACAGGGGCCTACTCCTACGAGCAGTACTTC.

This clone showed up just once. As DNA, the CDR3 is TGTGCCAGCGTCCCATCCTACAATGAGCAGTTCTTC. Encoded protein: CASVPSYNEQFF. The rearrangement uses TRBV21-1 and TRBJ2-1; the table's D call of TRBD1 was not tested on the DNA. TRBV21-1 is termed a pseudogene. This CDR3 is 12 amino acids long.

The rearrangement links TRBV6-5 to TRBJ2-1, with 11 bases that match TRBD2. The CDR3 sequence is 14 residues long. Losses at the gene ends were 8 bases for V and 5 bases for J; bases not matched to a gene: 5. The V gene's germline CDR1 is MNHEY and CDR2 SVGAGI. The CDR3 coding sequence is TGTGCCAGCTCGAGACTAGCGGGAAACAATGAGCAGTTCTTC. Amino acids: CASSRLAGNNEQFF.

The rearrangement links TRBV7-9 to TRBJ2-7, with D possibly TRBD2 on 6 matching bases. The germline V gene encodes CDR1 SEHNR and CDR2 FQNEAQ (reference sequence). The V gene lost 4 bases and the J gene lost 6 bases, with 16 bases spanning the gap. This CDR3 comprises 14 residues. The CDR3 region has the DNA TGTGCCAGCAGCTCCAATGTGGAGGGAGCCGAGCAGTACTTC. It yields the protein CASSSNVEGAEQYF.

This clone was detected a few times. The chain couples TRBV10-1 to TRBJ2-3, with 9 bases lining up with TRBD2. The CDR3 is 17 amino acids. CDR1 WNHNN and CDR2 SYGVQD come from the germline V gene (reference sequence). J was trimmed by 2 bases and V by 4 bases; bases with no gene match: 10. DNA of the CDR3: TGCGCCAGCAGTGGGACGACGAGCGGGAGGCCCACAGATACGCAGTATTTT. The encoded protein is CASSGTTSGRPTDTQYF.

The rearrangement links TRBV6-5 to TRBJ2-7; D is possibly TRBD1 (5 bases). Germline CDR1 and CDR2: MNHEY and SVGAGI. The CDR3 runs 11 residues. Trimming stripped 7 bases from V and 4 bases from J, with 8 bases between. The chain's CDR3 is CASTKGYEQYF. The DNA for the CDR3 is TGTGCCAGCACTAAGGGGTACGAGCAGTACTTC.

This chain connects TRBV5-6 to TRBJ1-5, with TRBD1 matching over 9 bases. CDR1 and CDR2 from the germline V gene are SGHDT and YYEEEE. This CDR3 is built from 19 residues. With V trimmed by 3 bases and J by 2 bases, 15 bases remained unmatched. As DNA, the CDR3 is TGTGCCAGCAGCTCCCGCCGGGGCACAGGGGGCTTGGGCAATCAGCCCCAGCATTTT. This translates into CASSSRRGTGGLGNQPQHF.

J is TRBJ2-5 and V is TRBV15; the match to TRBD1 covers 7 bases. There are 16 residues in the CDR3. V gave up 3 bases and J gave up 2 bases; unmatched junction bases: 9. Germline assignment: CDR1 LNHNV and CDR2 YYDKDF (reference sequence). The CDR3 coding sequence is TGTGCCACCAGCAGTTCCACACCGGGACAGCAAGAGACCCAGTACTTC. Translating it yields CATSSSTPGQQETQYF. The whole variable domain, filled in from reference TRBV15 and TRBJ2-5, reads DAMVIQNPRYQVTQFGKPVTLSCSQTLNHNVMYWYQQKSSQAPKLLFHYYDKDFNNEADTPDNFQSRRPNTSFCFLDIRSPGLGDTAMYLCATSSSTPGQQETQYFGPGTRLLVL.

The genes are TRBV7-2 and TRBJ1-6, with TRBD1 as a possible D gene (5 bases). The CDR3 has 13 residues. Between the trimmed V and J ends, which lost 8 bases and 9 bases, there was a span of 14 bases. Germline V CDR1 and CDR2: SGHTA, FQGNSA. In DNA form, the CDR3 reads TGTGCCAGCCAACGGGGGGTAGGTTCACCCCTCCACTTT. Its translation is CASQRGVGSPLHF.

The chain employs TRBV19 and TRBJ1-1; D is possibly TRBD1 (5 bases). Between the trimmed V and J ends, which lost 0 bases and 4 bases, there was a span of 15 bases. In germline, CDR1 is LNHDA, CDR2 SQIVND (reference sequence). This CDR3 comprises 16 residues. The CDR3 sequence: CASSIDGLRGVTEAFF. In DNA form, the CDR3 reads TGTGCCAGTAGTATAGATGGTCTCCGGGGGGTCACTGAAGCTTTCTTT.

The CDR3 sequence is CASSIDRAYGYTF. The CDR3 DNA reads as TGTGCCAGTAGTATCGACAGAGCCTATGGCTACACCTTC. This chain links TRBV19 with TRBJ1-2; a possible D gene is TRBD1 (5 bases). This CDR3 contains 13 residues. V was clipped by 3 bases and J by 4 bases, with 9 bases between them. Germline V lookup: CDR1 LNHDA, CDR2 SQIVND (reference sequence).

The V and J genes are TRBV12-5 and TRBJ1-2; unclear D gene. The CDR3 totals 13 residues. CDR1 LGHNT and CDR2 FRNRAP come from the germline V gene. Trimming shortened V by 7 bases and J by 4 bases, and 13 bases separated the two germline ends. CDR3 nucleotide sequence: TGTGCTAGTGCATCCGGGTCCGGCTATGGCTACACCTTC. It is translated as CASASGSGYGYTF. The whole variable domain, filled in from reference TRBV12-5 and TRBJ1-2, reads DARVTQTPRHKVTEMGQEVTMRCQPILGHNTVFWYRQTMMQGLELLAYFRNRAPLDDSGMPKDRFSAEMPDATLATLKIQPSEPRDSAVYFCASASGSGYGYTFGSGTRLTVV.

This rearrangement joins TRBV4-3 to TRBJ1-2, with D possibly TRBD1 on 5 matching bases. V was clipped by 3 bases and J by 7 bases, with 15 bases between them. The germline CDR1 and CDR2 sequences are LGHNA and YSLEER. The CDR3 totals 14 residues. CDR3: CASSQKEGFGGYTF. CDR3 DNA: TGCGCCAGCAGCCAGAAGGAGGGGTTTGGTGGCTACACCTTC.

The gene calls are TRBV4-3 and TRBJ1-2; TRBD1 might be the D (5 bases). CDR3 length: 13 amino acids. Germline values: CDR1 LGHNA, CDR2 YSLEER. The V end lost 3 bases, the J end lost 8 bases, and 13 bases lay between the germline ends. The CDR3 is CASSQGGFHGYTF. CDR3 nucleotide sequence: TGCGCCAGCAGCCAGGGGGGGTTTCACGGCTACACCTTC.